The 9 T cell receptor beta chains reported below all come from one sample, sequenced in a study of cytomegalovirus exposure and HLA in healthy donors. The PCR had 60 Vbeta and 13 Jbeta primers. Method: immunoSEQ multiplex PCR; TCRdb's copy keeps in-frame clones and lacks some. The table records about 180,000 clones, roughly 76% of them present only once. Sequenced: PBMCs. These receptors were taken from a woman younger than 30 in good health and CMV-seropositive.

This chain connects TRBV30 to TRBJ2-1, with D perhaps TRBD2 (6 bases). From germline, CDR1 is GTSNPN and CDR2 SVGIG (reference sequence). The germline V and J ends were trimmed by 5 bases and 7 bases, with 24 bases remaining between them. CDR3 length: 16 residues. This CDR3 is CAWDRAGGRAFNEQFF. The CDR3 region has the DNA TGTGCCTGGGACCGAGCCGGGGGAAGGGCGTTTAATGAGCAGTTCTTC.

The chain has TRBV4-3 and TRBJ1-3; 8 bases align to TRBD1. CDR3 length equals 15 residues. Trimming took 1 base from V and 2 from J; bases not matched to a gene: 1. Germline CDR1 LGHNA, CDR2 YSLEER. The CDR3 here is CASSQAGGPGNTIYF. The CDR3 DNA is TGCGCCAGCAGCCAAGCAGGGGGCCCTGGAAACACCATATATTTT.

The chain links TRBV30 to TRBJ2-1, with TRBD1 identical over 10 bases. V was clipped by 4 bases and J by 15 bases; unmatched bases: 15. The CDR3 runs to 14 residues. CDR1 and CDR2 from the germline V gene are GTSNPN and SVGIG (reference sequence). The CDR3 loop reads CAWTSSPGQGFRFF. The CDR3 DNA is TGTGCCTGGACTTCGTCACCGGGACAGGGGTTTAGGTTCTTC.

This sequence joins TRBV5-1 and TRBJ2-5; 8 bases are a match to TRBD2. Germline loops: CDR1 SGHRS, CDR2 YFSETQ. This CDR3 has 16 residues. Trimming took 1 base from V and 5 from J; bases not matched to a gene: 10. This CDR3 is CASSLSSLAGIETQYF. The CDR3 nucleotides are TGCGCCAGCAGCTTGTCTTCCCTAGCGGGTATTGAGACCCAGTACTTC.

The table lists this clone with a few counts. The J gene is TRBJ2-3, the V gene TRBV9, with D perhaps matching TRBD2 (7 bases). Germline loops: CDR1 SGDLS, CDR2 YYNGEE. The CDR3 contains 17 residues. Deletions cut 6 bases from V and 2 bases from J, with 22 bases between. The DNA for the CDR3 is TGTGCCAGCACCACGTTGGGTGTCGGGGGGCCCACAGATACGCAGTATTTT. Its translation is CASTTLGVGGPTDTQYF.

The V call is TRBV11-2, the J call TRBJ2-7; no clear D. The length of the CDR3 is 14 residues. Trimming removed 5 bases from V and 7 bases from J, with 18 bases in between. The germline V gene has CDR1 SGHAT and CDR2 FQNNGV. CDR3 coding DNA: TGTGCCAGCAGCCTCACGGATACCCCGGGTGAGCAGTACTTC. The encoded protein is CASSLTDTPGEQYF.

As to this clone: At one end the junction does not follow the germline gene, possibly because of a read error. CDR3 loop: CSVEGQGREKLFF. In DNA form, the CDR3 reads TGCAGCGTGGAAGGACAGGGGCGTGAAAAACTGTTTTTT. J is TRBJ1-4 and V is TRBV29-1, with 9 bases identical to TRBD1. Per the germline V gene, CDR1 is SQVTM and CDR2 is ANQGSEA. The CDR3 has 13 amino acids.

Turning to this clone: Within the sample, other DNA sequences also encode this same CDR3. CDR3 bases: TGTGCCACCAGCAGAGATAGGGGTCCCTACGAGCAGTACTTC. Translated, it gives CATSRDRGPYEQYF. The chain employs TRBV15 and TRBJ2-7; perhaps TRBD1 as D (5 bases). Trimming took 0 bases from V and 2 from J, leaving 8 bases between them. The germline CDR1 and CDR2 sequences are LNHNV and YYDKDF (reference sequence). The CDR3 length is 14 residues.

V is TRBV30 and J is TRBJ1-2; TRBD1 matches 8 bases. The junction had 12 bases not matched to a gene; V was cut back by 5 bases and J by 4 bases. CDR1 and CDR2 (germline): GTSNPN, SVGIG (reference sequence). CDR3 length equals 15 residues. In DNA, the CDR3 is TGTGCCTGGCAGGGGGCCGAGGGCAGGCTCTATGGCTACACCTTC. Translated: CAWQGAEGRLYGYTF.